The sequence of this TCR beta chain was determined in a study of prognosis after radiotherapy for stage I lung cancer. The CDR3 is made up of 14 amino acids. Deletions cut 4 bases from V and 3 bases from J, with 13 bases between. Germline V lookup: CDR1 MNHEY, CDR2 SVGEGT. Starting from genomic DNA, TCR beta CDR3 was amplified through two-round multiplex PCR. Every TRBV and TRBJ gene had its own specific primer in first-round PCR. MiXCR, applied by TCRdb to the multiplex PCR reads, yields one record per CDR3 protein. This table holds about 15,000 distinct CDR3 sequences, around 42% found once. In its sample, this clonotype was seen many times.

This rearrangement joins TRBV6-2 or TRBV6-3 to TRBJ2-7; tentatively, D is TRBD1 (7 bases). This clonotype was sampled from a donor aged 50 or older with non-small cell lung cancer. The sample in question was PBMCs, obtained before or after stereotactic body radiation therapy (not recorded which). CDR3 DNA sequence: TGTGCCAGCAGTTTCCCAGGGGGGTTCTACGAGCAGTACTTC. It yields the protein CASSFPGGFYEQYF.